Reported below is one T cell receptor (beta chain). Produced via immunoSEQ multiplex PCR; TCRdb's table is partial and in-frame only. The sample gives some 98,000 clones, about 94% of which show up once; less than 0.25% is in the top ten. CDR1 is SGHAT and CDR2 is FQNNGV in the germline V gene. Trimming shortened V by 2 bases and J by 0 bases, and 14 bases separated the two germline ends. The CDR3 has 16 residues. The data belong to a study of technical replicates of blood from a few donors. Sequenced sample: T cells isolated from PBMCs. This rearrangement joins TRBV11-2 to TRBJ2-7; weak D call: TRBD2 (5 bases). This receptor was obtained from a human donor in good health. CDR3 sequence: CASSLRASRPSYEQYF. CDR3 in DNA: TGTGCCAGCAGCTTACGGGCTAGCCGCCCCTCCTACGAGCAGTACTTC.